This entry features one T cell receptor (beta chain) sequence. What it binds is not known. This sample was taken from a study of cytomegalovirus exposure and HLA in healthy donors. Across the whole study: Earlier, 95 million to 120 million unique TCR beta sequences were recovered from around 200 million T cells by an analysis.

The CDR3 is made up of 14 amino acids. Between the trimmed V and J ends, which lost 8 bases and 4 bases, there was a span of 15 bases. The germline V gene has CDR1 MDHEN and CDR2 SYDVKM. Study-wide results and limits: Highly shared sequence variants in one cluster were likely a sequencing artifact. Cytomegalovirus association was listed for 164 TCR beta chains. Donors were assumed by presence/absence analyses to have roughly uniform sequencing depth.

PCR primers comprised 60 Vbeta and 13 Jbeta primers. Measured with immunoSEQ multiplex PCR; TCRdb has only the in-frame clones, and not every one. Of fewer than 250,000 clones listed, nearly 80% were seen once; the top ten hold about 1.7%. This receptor was taken from a male donor in good health and CMV-seronegative. This chain links TRBV28 with TRBJ1-3, with TRBD1 as a possible D gene (5 bases). What was sequenced was PBMCs. CDR3 region: CASAYRGLGNTIYF. The CDR3 region has the DNA TGTGCCAGCGCATATAGGGGATTAGGAAACACCATATATTTT.